This paragraph covers one T cell receptor (beta chain) sequence. The CDR3 extends over 16 amino acids. Germline CDR1 reads KGHSH; CDR2 reads LQKENI. The V gene end was trimmed by 3 bases and the J gene end by 5 bases; junction bases not matched to a gene: 9. Per the original methods: How many nucleated cells were present was estimated from reference gene primer amplification. TCRdb's copy holds only in-frame clones and misses some; the assay was immunoSEQ multiplex PCR. V and J calls and clone size are as listed in that table; D and trimming were resolved from the DNA. Of around 63,000 clones in the sample, around 67% were seen once. This specimen belongs to a study of blood T cell repertoires in COVID-19.

This receptor was identified in a woman aged 45 to 65 with active or convalescent COVID-19. The sample consisted of peripheral blood. The rearrangement uses TRBV18 and TRBJ2-5; TRBD1 matches at 10 bases. The CDR3 loop is CASSPPGTGDRETQYF. The CDR3 region has the DNA TGTGCCAGCTCACCTCCCGGGACAGGGGACCGGGAGACCCAGTACTTC.